This T cell receptor beta chain was sequenced for a study of CD8 T cells in ankylosing spondylitis. The study, taken as a whole, reports: CD8+ cells made up the disease-linked clones, which were relatively rare in peripheral blood. Past studies reported some motif variants in reactive arthritis synovial fluid and blood. Matched ankylosing spondylitis synovial fluid reportedly showed significant enrichment of disease-linked clones. One TCR beta motif, made up of eight or nine highly homologous variants, appeared characteristic of ankylosing spondylitis blood.

This clonotype was seen only a few times. The antigen is not known. Germline V lookup: CDR1 ENHRY, CDR2 SYGVKD. This CDR3 region has 12 residues. V lost 2 bases and J 10 bases, leaving 9 bases between the germline ends. It was by quantitative 5'-RACE with molecular barcodes that TCR beta libraries were made. TCRdb independently ran MiXCR on the 5' RACE reads; one entry per CDR3 protein. The sample contains 220,000 or so distinct CDR3 sequences, around 17% of which appear only once. Source material: blood, either unsorted or a sorted T cell fraction (not recorded which). V gene TRBV10-3 combines with J gene TRBJ2-1; D is unclear. The TCR originated in a male donor with ankylosing spondylitis. The CDR3 sequence is CAISEPLTEQFF. The CDR3 region has the DNA TGTGCCATCAGTGAGCCCTTAACCGAGCAGTTCTTC.